Listed here is a single T cell receptor beta chain. Its specificity is unknown. The germline gene is not matched at one end of the junction; a read error may be the cause. The sample comes from a study of cytomegalovirus exposure and HLA in healthy donors. The study's findings and limits: Sequencing depth roughly uniform across donors was assumed in presence/absence analyses. Versus the approximately 720-donor mean, an Asian-associated ancestry cluster reportedly showed fewer N-insertions in a later analysis. A later analysis showed that HLA-associated TCR beta chains had undergone more clonal expansion than equally common others.

CDR1 is SEHNR and CDR2 is FQNEAQ in the germline V gene (reference sequence). CDR3 length: 15 residues. Vbeta (60) and Jbeta (13) primers were used in the PCR. This table comes from immunoSEQ multiplex PCR, and its TCRdb copy is limited to in-frame clones, with some not included. The table includes 80,000 or so clones, roughly 69% detected once. The sequence derives from a woman aged 45 to 65 in good health and CMV-seropositive. The chain uses TRBV7-9 and TRBJ2-5; 9 nucleotides align to TRBD2. The specimen was PBMCs. The CDR3 region has the DNA TGTTCCAGCAGCTTAGGGCGGGGGGGCCGAGAGACCCAGTACTTC. It encodes CSSSLGRGGRETQYF. Variable domain in full (rest from reference TRBV7-9 and TRBJ2-5): DTGVSQNPRHKITKRGQNVTFRCDPISEHNRLYWYRQTLGQGPEFLTYFQNEAQLEKSRLLSDRFSAERPKGSFSTLEIQRTEQGDSAMYLCSSSLGRGGRETQYFGPGTRLLVL.